A selection of T cell receptor beta chains follows, all from one sample in a study of pediatric ulcerative colitis. Assay: immunoSEQ multiplex PCR; the TCRdb copy retains only in-frame clones and omits some. The table shows about 35,000 clones, with about 81% occurring only once. The sample comprised gut tissue. These receptors all come from a boy aged 5-17 years with mild ulcerative colitis. Both conserved end residues are part of each CDR3. The D gene is left open where the match is weak. Rows give clone size only sometimes, using once, few, many, or a class for an expanded clone.

>.|TRBV5-1|TRBD1|TRBJ1-1
CASSLRAGGEDTEAFF
TGCGCCAGCAGCTTGAGAGCAGGGGGCGAGGACACTGAAGCTTTCTTT
>.|TRBV10-3|.|TRBJ2-1
CAISVAAALRNEQFF
TGTGCCATCAGTGTGGCAGCCGCCCTTCGGAATGAGCAGTTCTTC
>once|TRBV7-9|.|TRBJ2-7
CASSLAGGGGSADQYF
TGTGCCAGCAGCTTAGCAGGTGGAGGGGGGAGCGCCGACCAGTACTTC
>.|TRBV5-6|TRBD2|TRBJ2-1
CASSKRGGVRNEQFF
TGTGCCAGCAGCAAACGGGGGGGCGTAAGGAATGAGCAGTTCTTC
>.|TRBV2|.|TRBJ1-2
CASSVQVGGGYTF
TGTGCCAGCAGTGTCCAGGTTGGCGGAGGCTACACCTTC
>.|TRBV29-1|TRBD1|TRBJ2-6
CSARDRARSGANVLTF
TGCAGCGCCCGGGACAGGGCCCGCTCTGGGGCCAACGTCCTGACTTTC
>.|TRBV6-4|TRBD1|TRBJ1-2
CASSRDRNYGYTF
TGTGCCAGCAGTCGGGACAGAAACTATGGCTACACCTTC
>.|TRBV7-9|.|TRBJ2-5
CASSFRRDQETQYF
TGTGCCAGCAGCTTTAGACGGGACCAAGAGACCCAGTACTTC
>.|TRBV29-1|TRBD2|TRBJ2-1
CSVTRGGDEQFF
TGCAGCGTCACGCGGGGGGGCGATGAGCAGTTCTTC
>.|TRBV6-1|.|TRBJ2-3
CASSRYEGGTDTQYF
TGTGCCAGCTCTAGGTATGAGGGCGGCACAGATACGCAGTATTTT
>.|TRBV18|TRBD1|TRBJ1-1
CASSPRGQGNSEAFF
TGTGCCAGCTCACCGCGGGGACAGGGGAATTCTGAAGCTTTCTTT
>few|TRBV19|TRBD1|TRBJ2-7
CASTRTGGFGYEQYF
TGTGCCAGCACCCGGACAGGGGGGTTCGGCTACGAGCAGTACTTC
>.|TRBV20-1|.|TRBJ1-2
CSDRGVYGYTF
TGCAGTGACAGAGGTGTCTATGGCTACACCTTC
>.|TRBV19|TRBD1|TRBJ1-1
CASSISRQGASMNTEAFF
TGTGCCAGTAGTATAAGCCGACAGGGGGCAAGCATGAACACTGAAGCTTTCTTT
>.|TRBV7-2|.|TRBJ1-2
CASSLTGYYGYTF
TGTGCCAGCAGCTTAACAGGTTACTATGGCTACACCTTC
>.|TRBV30|.|TRBJ2-5
CAWKHRETQYF
TGTGCCTGGAAACATCGGGAGACCCAGTACTTC
>.|TRBV6-5|.|TRBJ1-6
CASSYFQGWDSPLHF
TGTGCCAGCAGTTATTTCCAGGGGTGGGATTCACCCCTCCACTTT
>once|TRBV2|.|TRBJ2-7
CASRIHYEQYF
TGTGCCAGCAGGATCCACTACGAGCAGTACTTC
>.|TRBV13|.|TRBJ1-2
CASSLGGLYGYTF
TGTGCCAGCAGCTTAGGAGGCCTCTATGGCTACACCTTC
>.|TRBV7-6|.|TRBJ2-3
CASSFSGTQARYF
TGTGCCAGCAGCTTTTCCGGGACCCAAGCTAGGTATTTT
>.|TRBV5-1|TRBD2|TRBJ2-1
CASSLYLAGAYNEQFF
TGCGCCAGCAGCTTGTACCTAGCGGGGGCCTACAATGAGCAGTTCTTC
>.|TRBV7-8|.|TRBJ1-1
CASSLQGRWNTEAFF
TGTGCCAGCAGCTTACAGGGACGGTGGAACACTGAAGCTTTCTTT
>.|TRBV5-1|.|TRBJ1-3
CASSGHSGNTIYF
TGCGCCAGCAGCGGACACTCTGGAAACACCATATATTTT
>.|TRBV2|TRBD2|TRBJ2-7
CASSDPPIAGGFYEQYF
TGTGCCAGCAGTGACCCCCCAATAGCGGGGGGATTCTACGAGCAGTACTTC
>.|TRBV6-5|.|TRBJ2-2
CASSYSRSRRGELFF
TGTGCCAGCAGTTACTCACGGTCTCGCAGGGGGGAGCTGTTTTTT
>.|TRBV5-1|TRBD1|TRBJ1-2
CASSRTGGEANYGYTF
TGCGCCAGCAGCCGGACAGGGGGAGAAGCTAACTATGGCTACACCTTC
>.|TRBV6-1|TRBD1|TRBJ1-1
CASDRGRGNTEAFF
TGTGCCAGCGACAGGGGAAGGGGGAACACTGAAGCTTTCTTT
>.|TRBV4-1|TRBD1|TRBJ1-1
CASSPRGQGTEAFF
TGCGCCAGCAGCCCGCGAGGACAGGGTACTGAAGCTTTCTTT
>once|TRBV27|.|TRBJ1-2
CASSQSASYGYTF
TGTGCCAGCAGTCAATCAGCGTCCTATGGCTACACCTTC
>.|TRBV30|.|TRBJ1-2
CAWRSPGGGTNYGYTF
TGTGCCTGGAGATCGCCCGGGGGGGGGACGAACTATGGCTACACCTTC
>.|TRBV7-9|TRBD1|TRBJ2-7
CASSSGTGKNEQYF
TGTGCCAGCAGCTCCGGGACAGGGAAGAACGAGCAGTACTTC
>.|TRBV5-8|.|TRBJ2-4
CASSLSRRSQYF
TGTGCCAGCAGCTTGTCTCGTCGTTCCCAGTACTTC
>.|TRBV10-3|TRBD1|TRBJ2-7
CAISGGGSLSYEQYF
TGTGCCATCAGTGGAGGGGGCAGCCTCTCCTACGAGCAGTACTTC
>.|TRBV2|.|TRBJ2-2
CASRSLGLPGELFF
TGTGCCAGCAGAAGCCTGGGTCTACCCGGGGAGCTGTTTTTT
>.|TRBV10-3|.|TRBJ2-1
CAISESTYNEQFF
TGTGCCATCAGTGAGTCGACCTACAATGAGCAGTTCTTC
>.|TRBV30|.|TRBJ1-2
CAWRGFRTADYGYTF
TGTGCCTGGAGGGGATTTCGGACAGCCGACTATGGCTACACCTTC
>few|TRBV10-3|.|TRBJ1-2
CAISPTGDLYGYTF
TGTGCCATCAGTCCGACAGGCGACCTCTATGGCTACACCTTC
>.|TRBV4-1|.|TRBJ1-4
CASSPWTVPNEKLFF
TGCGCCAGCAGCCCCTGGACAGTACCTAATGAAAAACTGTTTTTT
>.|TRBV5-8|.|TRBJ1-1
CASSLALSTAFF
TGTGCCAGCAGCTTGGCCCTGAGTACAGCTTTCTTT
>.|TRBV5-4|.|TRBJ1-1
CASSLVAAPRSQAFF
TGTGCCAGCAGCTTGGTGGCGGCACCGAGGTCCCAAGCTTTCTTT
>.|TRBV27|.|TRBJ1-5
CASSLQGSNQPQHF
TGTGCCAGCAGTTTGCAGGGCAGCAATCAGCCCCAGCATTTT
>.|TRBV12-5|TRBD2|TRBJ2-1
CASGPGVAGGYFF
TGTGCTAGTGGTCCGGGGGTAGCGGGGGGATACTTCTTC
>.|TRBV7-3|.|TRBJ2-2
CASSLNGELFF
TGTGCCAGCAGCTTAAATGGGGAGCTGTTTTTT
>.|TRBV2|.|TRBJ2-7
CASSSKRGYEQYF
TGTGCCAGCAGTAGCAAGAGGGGCTACGAGCAGTACTTC